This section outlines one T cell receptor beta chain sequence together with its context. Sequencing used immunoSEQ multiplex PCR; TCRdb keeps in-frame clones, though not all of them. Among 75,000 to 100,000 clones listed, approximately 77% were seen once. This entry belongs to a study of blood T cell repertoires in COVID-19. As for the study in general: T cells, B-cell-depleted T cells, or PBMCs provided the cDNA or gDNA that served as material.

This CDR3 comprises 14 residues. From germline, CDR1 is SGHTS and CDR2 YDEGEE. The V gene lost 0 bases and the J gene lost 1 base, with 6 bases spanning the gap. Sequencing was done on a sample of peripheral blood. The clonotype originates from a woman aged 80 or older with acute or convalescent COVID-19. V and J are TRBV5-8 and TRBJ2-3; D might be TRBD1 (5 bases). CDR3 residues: CASSLGQRTDTQYF. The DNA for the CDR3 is TGTGCCAGCAGCTTGGGACAGCGCACAGATACGCAGTATTTT.